This entry is about one T cell receptor (beta chain). Antigen unknown. Using about 0.2 ug DNA, about 29,000 T cell genomes, the sorted-subset replicate PCRs were run. Assay: immunoSEQ multiplex PCR; the TCRdb copy retains only in-frame clones and omits some. Here the sample spans over 1.5 million clones, 98% being singletons. The data were taken from a study of shared clonotypes between healthy human individuals. Study-wide results and caveats: Memory subsets had estimated richness that was generally smaller than that of naive subsets.

Germline CDR1 reads MNHNS; CDR2 reads SASEGT. The V gene lost 4 bases and the J gene lost 2 bases, with 12 bases spanning the gap. The CDR3 contains 15 residues. J is TRBJ1-5 and V is TRBV6-1; possibly TRBD1 for D (6 bases). The sequence was obtained from a man aged 30 to 39 in good health. The material sequenced was naive CD4+ T cells sorted from blood. The sample's subset: CD45RA+ positively selected. CDR3 coding DNA: TGTGCCAGCAGTGCACAGGGTCTTGGCAATCAGCCCCAGCATTTT. This gives the protein CASSAQGLGNQPQHF.